This T cell receptor (beta chain) came from a study of cytomegalovirus exposure and HLA in healthy donors. Regarding the study as a whole: The study flagged some 170 TCR beta chains as cytomegalovirus-associated. Subsequent analysis found a tendency for first-cohort TCR clusters to co-occur within the 120 or so validation repertoires. Most TCR sequences showed up rarely, but some public TCRs showed up in many donors. Through in vitro validation, three CMV-associated chains were shown to be specific for CMV antigens.

As regards this clone: Its specificity is not known.

Germline assignment: CDR1 SEHNR and CDR2 FQNEAQ (reference sequence). Between the trimmed V and J ends, which lost 5 bases and 6 bases, there was a span of 17 bases. CDR3 size: 15 residues. The table came from immunoSEQ multiplex PCR; TCRdb's copy has only in-frame clones and leaves some out. The sample has over 100,000 clones; 80% to 90% are singletons. The V and J genes are TRBV7-9 and TRBJ1-3; tentative D call: TRBD1 (5 bases). The specimen was PBMCs. This TCR came from a young woman in good health and CMV-seronegative. This chain's CDR3 is CASSPREGYENTIYF. DNA of the CDR3: TGTGCCAGCAGCCCCAGGGAGGGGTACGAAAACACCATATATTTT.